The 17 T cell receptor beta chains reported below all come from one sample, sequenced in a study of cytomegalovirus exposure and HLA in healthy donors (dated by TCRdb to between 2016 and 2019). The library was obtained by the immunoSEQ multiplex PCR assay. A mixture of 60 forward primers for TCR Vbeta segments and 13 reverse primers for TCR Jbeta segments was used in the multiplex PCR. Not all clones reach the TCRdb copy of this immuneACCESS table, which keeps in-frame sequences only. Checked studies attribute under half of the gap to unresolved V genes and leave the rest unexplained. The sample includes 110,000 to 150,000 clones, with around 67% observed a single time. The ten biggest clones cover approximately 4.3% of the sample. The source material was PBMCs. These receptors were obtained from a man aged 18 to 30 in good health and CMV-seropositive.

The CDR3 coding sequence is TGTGCCAGCAGTTCACTAGCGGGCGGAGAGACCCAGTACTTC. Translating it yields CASSSLAGGETQYF. The J gene is TRBJ2-5, the V gene TRBV6-5; 9 bases agree with TRBD2. V lost 4 bases to trimming and J lost 4 bases; unmatched junction nucleotides: 4. This CDR3 is 14 amino acids long. The germline gives CDR1 MNHEY, CDR2 SVGAGI.

A single count supports this clone. Given the absence of the conserved phenylalanine or tryptophan at the CDR3 end, a read error is likely. V usage is TRBV10-3 and J usage is TRBJ1-1, with a weak D call TRBD1 (6 bases). The CDR3 has 14 amino acids. The V gene lost 3 bases and the J gene lost 4 bases, with 12 bases spanning the gap. The V gene's germline CDR1 is ENHRY and CDR2 SYGVKD. CDR3 protein: CAISDRGLFTEAFV. CDR3 DNA sequence: TGTGCCATCAGTGACAGGGGCCTCTTCACTGAAGCTTTCGTT.

This clone was detected a few times. V gene TRBV7-6 combines with J gene TRBJ2-3; TRBD2 agrees at 11 bases. CDR3 length: 18 residues. V lost 2 bases, J lost 4 bases, and 11 bases stayed unmatched. The V gene's germline CDR1 is SGHVS and CDR2 FNYEAQ. DNA of the CDR3: TGTGCCAGCAGCTTACTGGCTAGCGGGAGGCGAGTAGCAGATACGCAGTATTTT. It is translated as CASSLLASGRRVADTQYF. The full variable domain, in which reference TRBV7-6 and TRBJ2-3 provide the parts outside the CDR3, is GAGVSQSPRYKVTKRGQDVALRCDPISGHVSLYWYRQALGQGPEFLTYFNYEAQQDKSGLPNDRFSAERPEGSISTLTIQRTEQRDSAMYRCASSLLASGRRVADTQYFGPGTRLTVL.

This sequence joins TRBV21-1 and TRBJ1-2; the table assigns TRBD1, which was not confirmed against the DNA. TRBV21-1 is a listed pseudogene. The CDR3 has 17 amino acids. DNA of the CDR3: TGTGCCAGCAGCAAGGCAACAGGGGGCGCGGAGAGCTATGGCTACACCTTC. This encodes CASSKATGGAESYGYTF.

This clone was found a few times. The chain joins TRBV7-2 to TRBJ1-6, with no clear D. CDR3 length: 14 amino acids. Germline V gene sequence: CDR1 SGHTA, CDR2 FQGNSA. V was shortened by 1 base and J by 7 bases, with 8 bases between the two germline ends. The CDR3 bases are TGTGCCAGCAGCTTAGGGCCCAACAATTCACCCCTCCACTTT. It codes for CASSLGPNNSPLHF.

This clone was detected only a few times. This chain connects TRBV7-9 to TRBJ2-1, with D maybe TRBD2 (7 bases). The CDR3 contains 13 residues. CDR1 and CDR2 (germline): SEHNR, FQNEAQ (reference sequence). Trimming cost V 8 bases and J 4 bases, with 12 bases left between them. For the CDR3, the DNA is TGTGCCAGCGACGGGGGGCCGTACAATGAGCAGTTCTTC. Amino acid sequence: CASDGGPYNEQFF.

The gene calls are TRBV5-4 and TRBJ2-5; TRBD1 agrees at 8 bases. The CDR3 spans 14 residues. Trimming took 3 bases from V and 3 from J; bases not matched to a gene: 4. Germline V gives CDR1 SGHNT, CDR2 YYREEE (reference sequence). CDR3 DNA: TGTGCCAGCAGCTGGGCGGGACAGGAAGAGACCCAGTACTTC. It codes for CASSWAGQEETQYF.

V and J are TRBV29-1 and TRBJ1-1; 8 bases agree with TRBD1. The CDR3 sequence is 13 residues long. The V and J ends lost 4 bases and 1 base, in that order; junction bases with no gene match: 2. In germline, CDR1 is SQVTM, CDR2 ANQGSEA. The CDR3 coding sequence is TGCAGCGTTGGGACAGGGAGGAACACTGAAGCTTTCTTT. The encoded protein is CSVGTGRNTEAFF.

The chain links TRBV19 to TRBJ2-3, with D hard to call. V was trimmed by 2 bases and J by 2 bases, leaving 8 bases between them. Germline CDR1 is LNHDA and CDR2 is SQIVND (reference sequence). The CDR3 runs 14 residues. CDR3: CASSIQVSTDTQYF. Here the CDR3 DNA reads TGTGCCAGTAGTATACAGGTGTCCACAGATACGCAGTATTTT.

The genes are TRBV11-2 and TRBJ1-3; the D is unclear. Trimming removed 0 bases from V and 2 bases from J, with 11 bases in between. The CDR3 has 16 amino acids. Germline assignment: CDR1 SGHAT and CDR2 FQNNGV. CDR3: CASSLDSGRAGNTIYF. DNA of the CDR3: TGTGCCAGCAGCTTAGATTCAGGAAGAGCTGGAAACACCATATATTTT.

The chain recombines TRBV4-3 with TRBJ2-7; possibly TRBD2 for D (5 bases). From germline, CDR1 is LGHNA and CDR2 YSLEER. V shed 2 bases and J shed 5 bases, with 16 bases lying between them. This CDR3 comprises 15 residues. The CDR3 region is CASSQSRGSVDEQYF. In DNA, the CDR3 is TGCGCCAGCAGCCAAAGCCGGGGTAGCGTGGACGAGCAGTACTTC.

The chain combines TRBV7-2 with TRBJ2-7; a possible D gene is TRBD2 (6 bases). CDR1 is SGHTA, CDR2 FQGNSA, per germline. This CDR3 region has 15 residues. Deletions cut 4 bases from V and 7 bases from J, with 20 bases between. The CDR3 loop is CASSSPGARPREQYF. CDR3 DNA: TGTGCCAGCAGCTCACCGGGAGCCCGGCCGAGGGAGCAGTACTTC.

In this sample, this clone turned up once. V and J are TRBV14 and TRBJ2-7, with 9 nucleotides matching TRBD1. This CDR3 comprises 14 residues. Trimming cost V 3 bases and J 2 bases; bases outside gene matches: 2. Germline assignment: CDR1 SGHDN and CDR2 FVKESK. The CDR3 sequence is CASSHGTGTYEQYF. The CDR3 nucleotides read TGTGCCAGCAGCCACGGGACAGGGACCTACGAGCAGTACTTC.

In this sample, this clone turned up once. V and J are TRBV19 and TRBJ1-2; D uncertain. Germline-derived CDR1 and CDR2 are LNHDA and SQIVND (reference sequence). The germline V and J ends were trimmed by 5 bases and 8 bases, with 18 bases remaining between them. This CDR3 has 14 residues. DNA of the CDR3: TGTGCCAGTAGTCCTCCAGGCTACCCCTGGGGCTACACCTTC. Translating it yields CASSPPGYPWGYTF.

CDR3 DNA: TGTGCCAGCAGTATCTCTAGCGGGGCGCCAGATACGCAGTATTTT. Protein product: CASSISSGAPDTQYF. This sequence joins TRBV6-4 and TRBJ2-3; TRBD2 aligns across 9 bases. After removal of 5 bases from V and 4 bases from J, the junction contained 7 bases not matched to a gene. Germline assignment: CDR1 MRHNA and CDR2 SNTAGT. CDR3 size: 15 residues.

This chain joins TRBV7-9 and TRBJ2-3, with 10 bases aligning to TRBD2. Germline V gene data show CDR1 as SEHNR and CDR2 as FQNEAQ (reference sequence). The CDR3 totals 16 residues. V was clipped by 1 base and J by 4 bases; unmatched bases: 5. The CDR3 region is CASSLDLAGVSDTQYF. The CDR3 DNA sequence: TGTGCCAGCAGCTTAGACCTAGCGGGAGTATCAGATACGCAGTATTTT.

V is TRBV7-9 and J is TRBJ2-2; 7 nucleotides agree with TRBD2. The germline V gene encodes CDR1 SEHNR and CDR2 FQNEAQ (reference sequence). The CDR3 sequence is 17 residues long. V was clipped by 3 bases and J by 4 bases; unmatched bases: 11. This CDR3 reads CASSFGATRGITGELFF. CDR3 in DNA: TGTGCCAGCAGCTTTGGCGCGACGCGGGGGATCACCGGGGAGCTGTTTTTT.